Listed below are T cell receptor beta chains from one sample, sequenced in a study of blood T cell repertoires in COVID-19. The repertoire was sequenced with immunoSEQ multiplex PCR; TCRdb's copy has only in-frame clones and lacks some. The sample has around 100,000 clones, 87% seen once. Material for sequencing was peripheral blood. The receptors stem from a man under 40 in a cohort sampled during active COVID-19. Both conserved end residues are part of each CDR3. The D gene is left open where the match is weak. Where a row states a size, it is once, few, many or the class of an expanded clone; other rows omit it.

V gene: TRBV27; J gene: TRBJ1-2; clone size: once; D gene: TRBD1; CDR3 protein: CASSPGTGLANYGYTF; CDR3 DNA: TGTGCCAGCAGTCCCGGGACAGGATTAGCTAACTATGGCTACACCTTC
V gene: TRBV5-1; J gene: TRBJ1-1; clone size: -; D gene: -; CDR3 protein: CASSLARTGIRPDPEAFF; CDR3 DNA: TGCGCCAGCAGCTTGGCCCGGACCGGGATTCGTCCCGATCCTGAAGCTTTCTTT
V gene: TRBV6-6; J gene: TRBJ1-5; clone size: -; D gene: -; CDR3 protein: CASSYIINQPQHF; CDR3 DNA: TGTGCCAGCAGTTACATCATCAATCAGCCCCAGCATTTT
V gene: TRBV6-2/TRBV6-3; J gene: TRBJ2-7; clone size: -; D gene: -; CDR3 protein: CASSYSRVGEQYF; CDR3 DNA: TGTGCCAGCAGTTACTCGAGGGTTGGGGAGCAGTACTTC
V gene: TRBV5-4; J gene: TRBJ2-1; clone size: few; D gene: TRBD2; CDR3 protein: CASSLDLAGPYNEQFF; CDR3 DNA: TGTGCCAGCAGCTTGGATCTAGCGGGACCATACAATGAGCAGTTCTTC
V gene: TRBV5-1; J gene: TRBJ2-5; clone size: -; D gene: TRBD1; CDR3 protein: CASSVRDRGRETQYF; CDR3 DNA: TGCGCCAGCAGCGTACGGGACAGGGGGCGAGAGACCCAGTACTTC
V gene: TRBV18; J gene: TRBJ1-1; clone size: -; D gene: -; CDR3 protein: CASLPNRAFAEAFF; CDR3 DNA: TGTGCCAGCCTACCCAACAGGGCGTTCGCTGAAGCTTTCTTT
V gene: TRBV9; J gene: TRBJ1-1; clone size: -; D gene: TRBD1; CDR3 protein: CASSEGQGVGSMNTEAFF; CDR3 DNA: TGTGCCAGCAGCGAGGGACAGGGGGTGGGTTCTATGAACACTGAAGCTTTCTTT
V gene: TRBV5-1; J gene: TRBJ2-1; clone size: -; D gene: TRBD1; CDR3 protein: CASSLAQGALDEQFF; CDR3 DNA: TGCGCCAGCAGCTTGGCACAGGGGGCGTTAGATGAGCAGTTCTTC
V gene: TRBV7-2; J gene: TRBJ1-6; clone size: -; D gene: -; CDR3 protein: CASSTRGYYNSPLHF; CDR3 DNA: TGTGCCAGCAGCACCCGGGGGTACTATAATTCACCCCTCCACTTT
V gene: TRBV5-1; J gene: TRBJ1-2; clone size: -; D gene: -; CDR3 protein: CASSLDRNGYTF; CDR3 DNA: TGCGCCAGCAGCTTGGACAGGAATGGCTACACCTTC
V gene: TRBV3-1/TRBV3-2; J gene: TRBJ1-6; clone size: once; D gene: -; CDR3 protein: CASSQGLAGAGNSPLHF; CDR3 DNA: TGTGCCAGCAGCCAAGGTTTAGCCGGAGCTGGGAATTCACCCCTCCACTTT
V gene: TRBV3-1/TRBV3-2; J gene: TRBJ2-3; clone size: -; D gene: TRBD2; CDR3 protein: CASSPGLAGQDTQYF; CDR3 DNA: TGTGCCAGCAGCCCGGGACTAGCGGGCCAAGATACGCAGTATTTT
V gene: TRBV28; J gene: TRBJ2-1; clone size: -; D gene: TRBD1; CDR3 protein: CASSASGQGVNEQFF; CDR3 DNA: TGTGCCAGCAGTGCATCGGGACAGGGGGTTAATGAGCAGTTCTTC
V gene: TRBV5-1; J gene: TRBJ1-1; clone size: -; D gene: TRBD1; CDR3 protein: CASSWRDRGTEAFF; CDR3 DNA: TGCGCCAGCAGCTGGAGGGACAGGGGCACTGAAGCTTTCTTT
V gene: TRBV24-1; J gene: TRBJ2-3; clone size: -; D gene: -; CDR3 protein: CATSDHLQGTDTQYF; CDR3 DNA: TGTGCCACCAGTGATCACCTGCAGGGCACAGATACGCAGTATTTT
V gene: TRBV4-3; J gene: TRBJ2-1; clone size: once; D gene: TRBD2; CDR3 protein: CASSQGTSGGGNEQFF; CDR3 DNA: TGCGCCAGCAGCCAAGGAACTAGCGGGGGGGGTAATGAGCAGTTCTTC
V gene: TRBV4-1; J gene: TRBJ2-1; clone size: -; D gene: TRBD2; CDR3 protein: CASSQEGTSGGYNEQFF; CDR3 DNA: TGCGCCAGCAGCCAAGAGGGGACTAGCGGGGGGTACAATGAGCAGTTCTTC
V gene: TRBV7-3; J gene: TRBJ1-1; clone size: -; D gene: -; CDR3 protein: CASSPGWGGEAFF; CDR3 DNA: TGTGCCAGCAGCCCCGGGTGGGGGGGAGAAGCTTTCTTT
V gene: TRBV3-1/TRBV3-2; J gene: TRBJ2-5; clone size: -; D gene: -; CDR3 protein: CASSQETVQETQYF; CDR3 DNA: TGTGCCAGCAGCCAAGAGACAGTCCAAGAGACCCAGTACTTC
V gene: TRBV6-6; J gene: TRBJ2-2; clone size: -; D gene: TRBD1; CDR3 protein: CASSGTGENTGELFF; CDR3 DNA: TGTGCCAGCAGCGGGACAGGTGAAAACACCGGGGAGCTGTTTTTT
V gene: TRBV6-1; J gene: TRBJ2-7; clone size: -; D gene: -; CDR3 protein: CASSEALAGSAYEQYF; CDR3 DNA: TGTGCCAGCAGTGAAGCGCTCGCGGGCTCGGCCTACGAGCAGTACTTC
V gene: TRBV10-1; J gene: TRBJ1-5; clone size: -; D gene: -; CDR3 protein: CASNLFEYQPQHF; CDR3 DNA: TGCGCCAGCAACTTGTTTGAGTATCAGCCCCAGCATTTT
V gene: TRBV9; J gene: TRBJ2-5; clone size: -; D gene: TRBD1; CDR3 protein: CASSVEQGYQETQYF; CDR3 DNA: TGTGCCAGCAGCGTGGAACAGGGGTACCAAGAGACCCAGTACTTC
V gene: TRBV5-4; J gene: TRBJ1-3; clone size: -; D gene: -; CDR3 protein: CASSFEGLFGNTIYF; CDR3 DNA: TGTGCCAGCAGCTTCGAGGGTTTATTCGGAAACACTATATATTTT
V gene: TRBV7-9; J gene: TRBJ1-1; clone size: -; D gene: TRBD1; CDR3 protein: CASSLSGGTEAFF; CDR3 DNA: TGTGCCAGCAGCTTATCAGGGGGCACTGAAGCTTTCTTT
V gene: TRBV9; J gene: TRBJ1-1; clone size: -; D gene: -; CDR3 protein: CASSGTPYTEAFF; CDR3 DNA: TGTGCCAGCAGCGGGACACCTTACACTGAAGCTTTCTTT
V gene: TRBV5-5; J gene: TRBJ2-3; clone size: -; D gene: TRBD2; CDR3 protein: CASSLSSGGGGVTQYF; CDR3 DNA: TGTGCCAGCAGCTTGTCTAGCGGGGGGGGTGGCGTTACGCAGTATTTT
V gene: TRBV30; J gene: TRBJ2-5; clone size: -; D gene: -; CDR3 protein: CAWCVGGGAGETQYF; CDR3 DNA: TGTGCCTGGTGTGTGGGTGGGGGGGCCGGAGAGACCCAGTACTTC
V gene: TRBV6-5; J gene: TRBJ2-7; clone size: -; D gene: -; CDR3 protein: CASSYDSVASSYEQYF; CDR3 DNA: TGTGCCAGCAGTTACGATTCCGTAGCGAGCTCCTACGAGCAGTACTTC
V gene: TRBV6-4; J gene: TRBJ1-2; clone size: -; D gene: -; CDR3 protein: CASSDERSTVGYGYTF; CDR3 DNA: TGTGCCAGCAGTGACGAGAGGTCGACAGTCGGCTATGGCTACACCTTC
V gene: TRBV7-9; J gene: TRBJ2-7; clone size: once; D gene: TRBD1; CDR3 protein: CASSLVAGGGYEQYF; CDR3 DNA: TGTGCCAGCAGCTTAGTGGCAGGGGGTGGCTACGAGCAGTACTTC
V gene: TRBV7-2; J gene: TRBJ2-3; clone size: -; D gene: -; CDR3 protein: CASSLASLGPLTDTQYF; CDR3 DNA: TGTGCCAGCAGCTTAGCTTCACTAGGGCCTCTCACAGATACGCAGTATTTT
V gene: TRBV6-5; J gene: TRBJ2-1; clone size: few; D gene: TRBD2; CDR3 protein: CASRTSGLNNEQFF; CDR3 DNA: TGTGCCAGCAGGACTAGCGGACTTAACAATGAGCAGTTCTTC
V gene: TRBV29-1; J gene: TRBJ2-7; clone size: -; D gene: -; CDR3 protein: CSVGRGSYEQYF; CDR3 DNA: TGCAGCGTTGGGCGCGGGTCCTACGAGCAGTACTTC
V gene: TRBV14; J gene: TRBJ1-1; clone size: -; D gene: -; CDR3 protein: CASAREGALNTEAFF; CDR3 DNA: TGTGCCAGCGCGCGCGAAGGGGCCCTTAACACTGAAGCTTTCTTT
V gene: TRBV2; J gene: TRBJ1-2; clone size: -; D gene: -; CDR3 protein: CAGQDSVSYGYTF; CDR3 DNA: TGTGCCGGTCAGGATTCGGTGAGCTATGGCTACACCTTC
V gene: TRBV5-1; J gene: TRBJ2-7; clone size: -; D gene: -; CDR3 protein: CASRPGTFSTSYEQYF; CDR3 DNA: TGCGCCAGCCGTCCCGGGACATTCTCGACCTCCTACGAGCAGTACTTC
V gene: TRBV11-2; J gene: TRBJ2-5; clone size: -; D gene: -; CDR3 protein: CASSLDSGRETQYF; CDR3 DNA: TGTGCCAGCAGCTTAGATTCGGGTCGCGAGACCCAGTACTTC
V gene: TRBV11-2; J gene: TRBJ2-6; clone size: -; D gene: TRBD1; CDR3 protein: CASNSLRDRNSGANVLTF; CDR3 DNA: TGTGCCAGCAACTCTCTCCGGGACAGGAACTCTGGGGCCAACGTCCTGACTTTC
V gene: TRBV7-2; J gene: TRBJ2-3; clone size: -; D gene: -; CDR3 protein: CASSLVEGFADTQYF; CDR3 DNA: TGTGCCAGCAGCTTAGTGGAGGGCTTCGCAGATACGCAGTATTTT